The 11 T cell receptor beta chains reported below all come from one sample, sequenced in a study of shared clonotypes between healthy human individuals. Clones were read by immunoSEQ multiplex PCR, and TCRdb kept only the in-frame ones, dropping some. There are 1,400,000 or so clones in the sample; roughly 98.5% occur only once, and under 0.45% lies in the top ten. The material sequenced was naive CD4+ T cells sorted from blood. The subset denotes: CD45RA+ positively selected. All receptors come from a man between 25 and 39 years old in good health.

The chain is built from TRBV7-2 and TRBJ2-7; TRBD2 matches at 13 bases. The V and J ends lost 5 bases and 7 bases, in that order; junction bases with no gene match: 8. The CDR3 has 15 residues. CDR1 is SGHTA, CDR2 FQGNSA, per germline. CDR3: CASSLLAGGPAEQYF. CDR3 nucleotides: TGTGCCAGCAGCCTACTAGCGGGAGGGCCCGCTGAGCAGTACTTC.

The chain carries TRBV11-1 and TRBJ1-5; D not certain. Germline V gene sequence: CDR1 SGHAT, CDR2 FQDESV (reference sequence). V shed 5 bases and J shed 1 base, with 9 bases lying between them. The CDR3 runs to 14 residues. CDR3 nucleotide sequence: TGTGCCAGCAGCAAGGACCGAAGCAATCAGCCCCAGCATTTT. It codes for CASSKDRSNQPQHF. Complete variable domain (other parts from reference TRBV11-1 and TRBJ1-5): EAEVAQSPRYKITEKSQAVAFWCDPISGHATLYWYRQILGQGPELLVQFQDESVVDDSQLPKDRFSAERLKGVDSTLKIQPAELGDSAMYLCASSKDRSNQPQHFGDGTRLSIL.

Turning to this clone: Its ends do not fully match the called genes, so a read error is possible. V gene TRBV5-1 combines with J gene TRBJ2-7; 9 bases line up with TRBD2. CDR3 length equals 17 residues. In germline, CDR1 is SGHRS, CDR2 YFSETQ. The CDR3 DNA reads TGCGCCAGCAGCTTTAGGGGAACCGGGACTAGCTCCTCCGAGCAGTACTTC. This codes for CASSFRGTGTSSSEQYF. Supplemented by reference TRBV5-1 and TRBJ2-7, the full variable domain reads KAGVTQTPRYLIKTRGQQVTLSCSPISGHRSVSWYQQTPGQGLQFLFEYFSETQRNKGNFPGRFSGRQFSNSRSEMNVSTLELGDSALYLCASSFRGTGTSSSEQYFGPGTRLTVT.

The chain joins TRBV28 to TRBJ1-5; D is uncertain. The CDR3 runs 14 residues. Germline V gene lookup returns CDR1 MDHEN and CDR2 SYDVKM. V was cut by 4 bases and J by 6 bases, with 13 bases left in between. CDR3 loop: CASSSRRVAQPQHF. The CDR3 DNA follows: TGTGCCAGCAGTTCCCGGAGGGTTGCTCAGCCCCAGCATTTT. Full variable domain (missing parts from reference TRBV28 and TRBJ1-5): DVKVTQSSRYLVKRTGEKVFLECVQDMDHENMFWYRQDPGLGLRLIYFSYDVKMKEKGDIPEGYSVSREKKERFSLILESASTNQTSMYLCASSSRRVAQPQHFGDGTRLSIL.

Notes on this clone: A much more abundant neighbour one base away suggests this may be a read error. CDR3 loop: CASSLGHNNEQFF. In DNA form, the CDR3 reads TGCGCCAGCAGCTTGGGACACAACAATGAGCAGTTCTTC. This chain connects TRBV5-1 to TRBJ2-1; no clear D gene. Germline-derived CDR1 and CDR2 are SGHRS and YFSETQ. With 0 bases removed from V and 5 bases from J, the gap between germline ends came to 6 bases. The CDR3 runs 13 residues.

The chain uses TRBV27 and TRBJ2-5; D is undetermined. Germline values: CDR1 MNHEY, CDR2 SMNVEV (reference sequence). V was pared by 5 bases and J by 6 bases, with 22 bases between. The CDR3 has 16 residues. CDR3 nucleotide sequence: TGTGCCAGCAGTCCAAATACCCAAAGGCCACCACAGACCCAGTACTTC. Translating gives CASSPNTQRPPQTQYF.

This clone was detected once. The sample carries other DNA sequences with the same CDR3. The J gene is TRBJ2-3, the V gene TRBV29-1; 7 positions match TRBD2. The CDR3 has 13 residues. Germline V gene lookup returns CDR1 SQVTM and CDR2 ANQGSEA. Germline trimming cut 6 bases from V and 2 bases from J; bases unmatched to any gene: 5. CDR3 nucleotide sequence: TGCAGCGTGGGCGGGAGATCCACAGATACGCAGTATTTT. Encoded protein: CSVGGRSTDTQYF.

J is TRBJ2-7 and V is TRBV7-8; D perhaps matches TRBD1 (5 bases). Germline V gene data show CDR1 as SGHVS and CDR2 as FQNEAQ. The CDR3 has 14 residues. V was clipped by 7 bases and J by 0 bases, with 13 bases between them. Here the CDR3 DNA reads TGTGCCAGCACCCTCAGGGAAAGCTCCTACGAGCAGTACTTC. This gives the protein CASTLRESSYEQYF.

The chain recombines TRBV7-7 with TRBJ2-3; D is unclear. The CDR3 is 13 residues long. Per the germline V gene, CDR1 is SSHAT and CDR2 is FNYEAQ (reference sequence). Trimming cost V 5 bases and J 5 bases, with 11 bases left between them. The CDR3 DNA reads as TGTGCCAGCAGCCAGCTCGGTGTAGATACGCAGTATTTT. It translates to CASSQLGVDTQYF.

This chain links TRBV19 with TRBJ2-1; 8 nucleotides align to TRBD1. With V trimmed by 6 bases and J by 4 bases, 8 bases remained unmatched. CDR1 LNHDA and CDR2 SQIVND come from the germline V gene (reference sequence). The CDR3 consists of 15 residues. In DNA form, the CDR3 reads TGTGCCAGTAGAACGGGGACAGGAGATTACAATGAGCAGTTCTTC. Translating it yields CASRTGTGDYNEQFF.

The chain recombines TRBV18 with TRBJ2-2, with 11 bases lining up with TRBD1. The length of the CDR3 is 16 residues. V shed 6 bases, J shed 6 bases, and the junction held 9 bases outside the gene matches. CDR1 and CDR2 (germline): KGHSH, LQKENI. The CDR3 is CASSDFRTGGSGELFF. In DNA, the CDR3 is TGTGCCAGCTCCGACTTCAGGACAGGGGGCTCCGGGGAGCTGTTTTTT.